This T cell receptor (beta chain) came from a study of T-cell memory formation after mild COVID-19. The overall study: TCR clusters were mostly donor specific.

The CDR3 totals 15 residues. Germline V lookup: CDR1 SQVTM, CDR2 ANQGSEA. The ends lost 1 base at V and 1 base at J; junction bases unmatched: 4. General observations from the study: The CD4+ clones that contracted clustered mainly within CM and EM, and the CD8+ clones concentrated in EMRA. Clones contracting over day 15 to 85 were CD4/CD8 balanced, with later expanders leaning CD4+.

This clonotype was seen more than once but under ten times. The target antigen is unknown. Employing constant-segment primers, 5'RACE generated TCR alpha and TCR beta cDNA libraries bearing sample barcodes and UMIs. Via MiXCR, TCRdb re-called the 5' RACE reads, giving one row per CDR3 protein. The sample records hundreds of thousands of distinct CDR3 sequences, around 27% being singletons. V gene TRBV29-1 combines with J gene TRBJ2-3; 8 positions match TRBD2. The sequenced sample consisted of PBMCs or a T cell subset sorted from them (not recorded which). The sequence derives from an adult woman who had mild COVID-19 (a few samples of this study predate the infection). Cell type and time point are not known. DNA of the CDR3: TGCAGCGTTGAAGGTCGGCGGGAGGGCACAGATACGCAGTATTTT. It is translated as CSVEGRREGTDTQYF.